A selection of T cell receptor beta chains follows, all from one sample in a study of blood T cells in healthy people across ages. A single record per CDR3 protein comes from TCRdb applying MiXCR to the 5' RACE reads. The profile shows about 640,000 distinct CDR3 sequences, 45% to 65% of them singletons. What was sequenced was blood. The receptors stem from a man between 60 and 70 years old in good health. Both conserved end residues are part of each CDR3. D genes are given only for firm matches. The size of a clone is reported for some rows only, either as once, few or many, or as a class for expanded clones.

TRBD1,TRBV20-1,TRBJ2-3,.,TGCAGTGCTAGTAACAGGGGCAGTGTGACAGATACGCAGTATTTT,CSASNRGSVTDTQYF
TRBD1,TRBV2,TRBJ1-2,many,TGTGCCAGCAGTGTTCTGGCAGGGGGCAGGGGCTACACCTTC,CASSVLAGGRGYTF
.,TRBV7-9,TRBJ2-5,.,TGTGCCAGCAGCGTGACAGGTTTTTGGGAGACCCAGTACTTC,CASSVTGFWETQYF
.,TRBV10-3,TRBJ1-6,.,TGTGCCATCAGTGAGGAGGTCGGCTCACCCCTCCACTTT,CAISEEVGSPLHF
.,TRBV20-1,TRBJ1-6,.,TGCAGTGCTCCCCCACGGGGTTGGAACTCACCCCTCCACTTT,CSAPPRGWNSPLHF
TRBD1,TRBV3-1,TRBJ2-7,many,TGTGCCAGCAGCCGGGAAAGGGGACAGGGTTACTACGAGCAGTACTTC,CASSRERGQGYYEQYF
TRBD2,TRBV6-1,TRBJ2-7,.,TGTGCCAGCAGTGCCCGAACTAGCGGGGGGACACCCTACGAGCAGTACTTC,CASSARTSGGTPYEQYF
TRBD1,TRBV29-1,TRBJ2-3,.,TGCAGCGTTGAAAGAGGGGGCGCGCGCACAGATACGCAGTATTTT,CSVERGGARTDTQYF
.,TRBV24-1,TRBJ1-1,once,TGTGCCACCAGTCACCCAGTGGGGGGTCGGACTGAAGCTTTCTTT,CATSHPVGGRTEAFF
.,TRBV20-1,TRBJ2-5,.,TGCAGTGCTAGGCTTAGCGCCGGGGCCTGGGGGACCCAGTACTTC,CSARLSAGAWGTQYF
TRBD1,TRBV4-1,TRBJ1-2,few,TGCGCCAGCAGCCAAGGCCTACAGGGGAACTATGGCTACACCTTC,CASSQGLQGNYGYTF
TRBD1,TRBV6-6,TRBJ1-2,few,TGTGCCAGCAGTCGACAGGGATCGGGCTACACCTTC,CASSRQGSGYTF
.,TRBV29-1,TRBJ2-7,.,TGCAGCGTTGAGAGGGGGAATCCCTACGAGCAGTACTTC,CSVERGNPYEQYF
TRBD1,TRBV20-1,TRBJ1-2,few,TGCAGTGCCTTTTTCCAGGGGGCGCATGGCTACACCTTC,CSAFFQGAHGYTF
.,TRBV7-2,TRBJ1-4,.,TGTGCCAGCAGCTTAGGGGGCAGCCCTAATGAAAAACTGTTTTTT,CASSLGGSPNEKLFF
TRBD1,TRBV7-2,TRBJ1-6,.,TGTGCCAGCAGCTCTCAGCAGGGGGAGAATTCACCCCTCCACTTT,CASSSQQGENSPLHF
.,TRBV27,TRBJ2-7,.,TGTGCCAGCAGCTTAGCCCGCAGGCCCTACGAGCAGTACTTC,CASSLARRPYEQYF
TRBD2,TRBV28,TRBJ2-5,.,TGTGCCAGCAGTTTTATAGCGGGGGGGGAGCAAGAGACCCAGTACTTC,CASSFIAGGEQETQYF
.,TRBV18,TRBJ1-4,.,TGTGCCAGCTCGGCGACAGAGGGGGAAAAACTGTTTTTT,CASSATEGEKLFF